This T cell receptor (beta chain) was retrieved from a study of CD8+ T cells in alopecia areata (dated by TCRdb to 2017 to 2018). The study in broad terms: High-throughput TCRbeta sequencing was used to examine T cell clonal expansion in alopecia areata in both the C3H/HeJ mouse model and human patients. Scalp tissue and sorted CD4+ and CD8+ peripheral blood T cells from patchy and totalis/universalis alopecia areata patients and from healthy controls were covered by human TCRbeta sequencing. Clonality in the scalp was compared among normal scalp (n=4), patchy alopecia areata scalp (n=8), and alopecia totalis/universalis scalp (n=8). RNA was extracted with the PAXgene miRNA kit for fixed scalp, the miRNeasy kit for PBMCs, and the RNeasy kit for mouse skin. TCRbeta CDR3 regions were amplified by immunoSEQ multiplex PCR using 35 Vbeta forward and 13 Jbeta reverse primers. What the research found in general, with its limitations: Compared with normal scalp, lesional scalp had higher clonality and more expanded CD8+ clones, particularly in alopecia totalis/universalis, a pattern that suggests antigenic drive. Unlike mouse skin, which is dominated by gammadelta T cells, normal human skin has resident alphabeta T cells that are also sequenced, and this complicates analysis of the scalp TCR repertoire. Shared TCR sequences between patients were less evident than in mice, which may be partly attributable to HLA diversity in the patient population.

On this clone: This receptor's antigen is unknown. Base qualities are not recorded, but no much larger clone differs from it by a single base.

Spanning cysteine to phenylalanine, the CDR3 consists of 16 amino acids. Of all the DNA, just the CDR3 is kept, 48 bases in frame from base 1. V is pared back by 6 bases and J by 0 bases, with 17 bases lying between the germline termini. Sequences MNHEY (CDR1) and SMNVEV (CDR2) are obtained from the germline V gene (reference sequence). PBMCs were separated by density centrifugation and stained for CD3, CD4 and CD8, after which CD4+ and CD8+ T cells were sorted on a FACSAria. Unaffected controls provided scalp biopsies and blood samples. Libraries came from the immunoSEQ multiplex PCR assay. For TCR sequencing, RNA was extracted from every sample and reverse transcribed into cDNA to serve as template. SuperScript III was used for first-strand cDNA synthesis, primed with a 2:1 mix of oligo-dT and random hexamers. A synthetic immune receptor repertoire was used to assess amplification bias, and residual bias was removed computationally. Under the source paper's analysis protocol: Raw reads were preprocessed to remove errors, and CDR3 was defined by IMGT conventions from the conserved cysteine to phenylalanine. To get clonality, Shannon entropy was normalized by log2 of the number of productive unique TCRs and the result was subtracted from 1. CD4 or CD8 identity of scalp clones was inferred by cross-referencing scalp TCRbeta sequences with sorted blood CD4 and CD8 repertoires. The immuneACCESS repertoire file appears here via TCRdb, limited to in-frame rearrangements. These files lack a portion of the clones; in checked studies, under half of the deficit traces to unresolved V genes, and the cause of the others is not known. Clone size and V and J calls were adopted from that table, with D and trimming inferred from the DNA. The sample table lists roughly 150,000 clones, 50% to 60% of them with a count of one. Clones ranked in the top ten supply 4.5% to 5% of the sample.

The chain is encoded by TRBV27 joined to TRBJ1-1, and TRBD1 may be the D gene, going by 6 matching bases. The sequencing input was CD4+ T cells sorted from blood. The receptor's source is a human donor in good health. The CDR3 is CASSLPGHLMNTEAFF. The DNA reads TGTGCCAGCAGCCTACCGGGACACCTTATGAACACTGAAGCTTTCTTT.